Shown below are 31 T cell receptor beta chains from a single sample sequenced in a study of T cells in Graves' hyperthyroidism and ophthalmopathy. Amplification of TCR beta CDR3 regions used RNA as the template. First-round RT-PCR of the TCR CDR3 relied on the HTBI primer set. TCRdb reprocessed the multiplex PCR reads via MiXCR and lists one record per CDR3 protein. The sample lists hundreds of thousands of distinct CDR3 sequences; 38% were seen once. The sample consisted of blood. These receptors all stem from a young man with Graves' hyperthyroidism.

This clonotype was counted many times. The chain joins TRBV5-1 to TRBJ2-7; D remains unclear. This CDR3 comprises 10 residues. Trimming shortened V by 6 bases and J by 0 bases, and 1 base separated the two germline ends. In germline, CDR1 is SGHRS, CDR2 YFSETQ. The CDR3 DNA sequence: TGCGCCAGCACCTCCTACGAGCAGTACTTC. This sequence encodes CASTSYEQYF.

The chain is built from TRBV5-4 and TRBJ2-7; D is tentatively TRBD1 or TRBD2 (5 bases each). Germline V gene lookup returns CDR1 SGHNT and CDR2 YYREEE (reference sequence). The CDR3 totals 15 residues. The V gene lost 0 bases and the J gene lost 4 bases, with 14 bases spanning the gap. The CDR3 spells CASSLGGKGKYEQYF. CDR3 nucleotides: TGTGCCAGCAGCTTGGGGGGGAAAGGCAAGTACGAGCAGTACTTC.

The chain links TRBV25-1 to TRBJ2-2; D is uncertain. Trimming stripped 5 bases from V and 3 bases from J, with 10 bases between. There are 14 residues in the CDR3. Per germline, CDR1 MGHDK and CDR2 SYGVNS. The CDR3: CASSLNRYTGELFF. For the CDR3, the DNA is TGTGCCAGCAGTTTAAACAGATACACCGGGGAGCTGTTTTTT.

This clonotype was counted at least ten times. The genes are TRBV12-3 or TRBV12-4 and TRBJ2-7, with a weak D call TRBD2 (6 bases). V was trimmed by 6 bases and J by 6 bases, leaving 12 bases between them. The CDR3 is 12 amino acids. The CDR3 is CASSPTAGEQYF. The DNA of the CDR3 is TGTGCCAGCAGCCCTACAGCGGGCGAGCAGTACTTC.

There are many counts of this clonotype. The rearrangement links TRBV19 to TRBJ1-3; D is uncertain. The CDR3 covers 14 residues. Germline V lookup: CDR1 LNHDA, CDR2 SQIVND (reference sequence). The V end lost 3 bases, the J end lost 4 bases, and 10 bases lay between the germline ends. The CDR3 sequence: CASSMAGSGNTIYF. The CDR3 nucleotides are TGTGCCAGTAGTATGGCGGGGTCCGGAAACACCATATATTTT.

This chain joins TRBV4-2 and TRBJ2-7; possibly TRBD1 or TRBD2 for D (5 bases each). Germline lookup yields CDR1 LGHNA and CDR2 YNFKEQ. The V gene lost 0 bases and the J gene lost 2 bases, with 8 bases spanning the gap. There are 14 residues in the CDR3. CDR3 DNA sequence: TGTGCCAGCAGCCAAGAGGGGGAGCCCTACGAGCAGTACTTC. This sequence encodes CASSQEGEPYEQYF.

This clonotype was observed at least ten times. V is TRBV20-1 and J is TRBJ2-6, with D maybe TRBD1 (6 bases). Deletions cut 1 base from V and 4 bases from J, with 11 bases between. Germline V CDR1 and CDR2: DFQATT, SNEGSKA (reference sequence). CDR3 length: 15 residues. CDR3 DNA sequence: TGCAGTGCTAGAGTATCAGGGGCCGGGGCCAACGTCCTGACTTTC. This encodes CSARVSGAGANVLTF.

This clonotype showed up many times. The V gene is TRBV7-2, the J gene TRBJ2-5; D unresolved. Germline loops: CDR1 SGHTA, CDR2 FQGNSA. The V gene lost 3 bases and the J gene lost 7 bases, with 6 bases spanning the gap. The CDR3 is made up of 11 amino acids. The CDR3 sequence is CASSFQRTQYF. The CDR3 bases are TGTGCCAGCAGCTTTCAACGGACCCAGTACTTC. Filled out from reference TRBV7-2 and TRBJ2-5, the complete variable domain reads GAGVSQSPSNKVTEKGKDVELRCDPISGHTALYWYRQSLGQGLEFLIYFQGNSAPDKSGLPSDRFSAERTGGSVSTLTIQRTQQEDSAVYLCASSFQRTQYFGPGTRLLVL.

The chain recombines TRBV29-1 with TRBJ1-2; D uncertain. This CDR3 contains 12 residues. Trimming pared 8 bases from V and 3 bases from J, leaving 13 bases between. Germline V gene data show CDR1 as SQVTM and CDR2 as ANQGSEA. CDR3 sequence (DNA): TGCAGCTTGTATTCGCAAGACTATGGCTACACCTTC. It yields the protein CSLYSQDYGYTF.

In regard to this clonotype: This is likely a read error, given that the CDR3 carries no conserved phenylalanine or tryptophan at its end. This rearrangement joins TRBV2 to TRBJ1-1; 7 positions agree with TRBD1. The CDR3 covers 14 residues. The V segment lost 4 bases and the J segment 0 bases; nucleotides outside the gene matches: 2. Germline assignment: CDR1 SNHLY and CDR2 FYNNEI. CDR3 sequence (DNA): TGTGCCAGCAGTGTACAGGGGATGAACACTGAAGCTTTCCTT. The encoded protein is CASSVQGMNTEAFL.

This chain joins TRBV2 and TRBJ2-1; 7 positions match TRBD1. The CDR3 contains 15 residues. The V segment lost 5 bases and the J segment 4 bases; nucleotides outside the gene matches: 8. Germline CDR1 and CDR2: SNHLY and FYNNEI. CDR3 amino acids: CASSSAGTEYNEQFF. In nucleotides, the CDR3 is TGTGCCAGCAGTAGTGCCGGGACAGAGTACAATGAGCAGTTCTTC.

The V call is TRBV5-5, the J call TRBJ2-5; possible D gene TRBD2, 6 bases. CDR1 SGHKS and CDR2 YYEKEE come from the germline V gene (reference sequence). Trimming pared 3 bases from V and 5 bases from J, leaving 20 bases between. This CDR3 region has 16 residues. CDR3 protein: CASSSGVRRNAETQYF. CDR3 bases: TGTGCCAGCAGCTCGGGGGTTCGCAGAAACGCGGAGACCCAGTACTTC.

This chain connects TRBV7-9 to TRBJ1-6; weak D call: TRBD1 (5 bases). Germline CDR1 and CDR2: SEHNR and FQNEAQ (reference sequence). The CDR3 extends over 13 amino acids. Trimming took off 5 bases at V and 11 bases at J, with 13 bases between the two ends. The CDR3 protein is CASSPLGTAPLHF. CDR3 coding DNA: TGTGCCAGCAGCCCTCTCGGGACTGCACCCCTCCACTTT.

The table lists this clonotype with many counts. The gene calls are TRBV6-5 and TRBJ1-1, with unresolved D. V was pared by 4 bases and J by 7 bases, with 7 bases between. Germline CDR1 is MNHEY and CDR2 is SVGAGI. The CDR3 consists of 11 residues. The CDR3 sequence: CASSSQVEAFF. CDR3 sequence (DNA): TGTGCCAGCAGTTCTCAGGTTGAAGCTTTCTTT.

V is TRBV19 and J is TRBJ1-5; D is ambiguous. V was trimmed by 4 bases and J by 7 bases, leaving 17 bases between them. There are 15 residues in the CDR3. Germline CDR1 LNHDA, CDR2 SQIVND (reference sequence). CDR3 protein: CASSTTRDEEQPQHF. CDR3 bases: TGTGCCAGTAGTACGACTCGGGATGAAGAGCAGCCCCAGCATTTT. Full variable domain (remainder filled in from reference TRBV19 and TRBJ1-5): DGGITQSPKYLFRKEGQNVTLSCEQNLNHDAMYWYRQDPGQGLRLIYYSQIVNDFQKGDIAEGYSVSREKKESFPLTVTSAQKNPTAFYLCASSTTRDEEQPQHFGDGTRLSIL.

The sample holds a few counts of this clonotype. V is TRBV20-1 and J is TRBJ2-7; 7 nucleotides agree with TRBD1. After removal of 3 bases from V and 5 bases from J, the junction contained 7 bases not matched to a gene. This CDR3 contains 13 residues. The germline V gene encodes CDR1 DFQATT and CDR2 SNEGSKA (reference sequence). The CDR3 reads CSARTGNSDEQYF. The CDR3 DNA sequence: TGCAGTGCTAGGACAGGGAATAGCGACGAGCAGTACTTC.

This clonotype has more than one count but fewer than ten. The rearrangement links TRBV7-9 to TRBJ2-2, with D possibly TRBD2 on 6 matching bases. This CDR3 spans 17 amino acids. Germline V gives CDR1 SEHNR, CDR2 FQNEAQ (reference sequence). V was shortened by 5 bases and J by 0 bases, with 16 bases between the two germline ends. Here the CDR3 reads CASSPRGWRTNTGELFF. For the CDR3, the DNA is TGTGCCAGCAGCCCCCGGGGGTGGAGGACGAACACCGGGGAGCTGTTTTTT.

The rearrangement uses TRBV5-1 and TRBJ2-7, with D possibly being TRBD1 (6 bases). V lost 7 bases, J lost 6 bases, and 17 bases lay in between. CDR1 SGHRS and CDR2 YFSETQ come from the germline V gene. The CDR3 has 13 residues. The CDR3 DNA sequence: TGCGCCAGCGGCTATTACAGGGACGGCGAGCAGTACTTC. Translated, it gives CASGYYRDGEQYF.

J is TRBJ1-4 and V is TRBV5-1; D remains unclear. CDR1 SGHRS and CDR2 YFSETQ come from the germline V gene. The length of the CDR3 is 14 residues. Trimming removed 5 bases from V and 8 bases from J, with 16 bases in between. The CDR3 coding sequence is TGCGCCAGCAGTCCCGGGCCCTGGAACGAAAAACTGTTTTTT. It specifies CASSPGPWNEKLFF.

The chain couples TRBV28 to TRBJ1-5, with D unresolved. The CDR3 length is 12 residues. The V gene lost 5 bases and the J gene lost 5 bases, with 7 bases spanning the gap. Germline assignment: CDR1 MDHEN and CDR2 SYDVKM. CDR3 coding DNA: TGTGCCAGCAGTGTTCCGGATCAGCCCCAGCATTTT. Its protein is CASSVPDQPQHF.

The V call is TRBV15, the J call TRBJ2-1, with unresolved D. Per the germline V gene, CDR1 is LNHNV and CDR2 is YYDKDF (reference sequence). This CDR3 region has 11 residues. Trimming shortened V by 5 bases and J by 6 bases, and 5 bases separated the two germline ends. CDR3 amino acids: CATSRGNEQFF. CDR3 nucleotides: TGTGCCACCAGCCGTGGCAATGAGCAGTTCTTC.

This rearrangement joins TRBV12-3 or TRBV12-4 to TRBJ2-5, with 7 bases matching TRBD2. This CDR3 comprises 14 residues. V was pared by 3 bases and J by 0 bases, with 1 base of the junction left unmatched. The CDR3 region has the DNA TGTGCCAGCAGTTTCGGGGGGTACCAAGAGACCCAGTACTTC. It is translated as CASSFGGYQETQYF.

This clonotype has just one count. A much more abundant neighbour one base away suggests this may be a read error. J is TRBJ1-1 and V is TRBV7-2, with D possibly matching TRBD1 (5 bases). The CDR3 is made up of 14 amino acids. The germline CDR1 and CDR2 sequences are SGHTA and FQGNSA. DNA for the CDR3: TGTGCCAGCGGCTTGCGGGGCCGGAACACTGAAGCTTTCTTT. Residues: CASGLRGRNTEAFF.

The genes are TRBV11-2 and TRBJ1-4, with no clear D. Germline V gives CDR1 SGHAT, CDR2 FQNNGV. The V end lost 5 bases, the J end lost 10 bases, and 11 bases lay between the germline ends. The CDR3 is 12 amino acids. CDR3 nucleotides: TGTGCCAGCAGCCAGCAGCGAGCAAAACTGTTTTTT. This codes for CASSQQRAKLFF.

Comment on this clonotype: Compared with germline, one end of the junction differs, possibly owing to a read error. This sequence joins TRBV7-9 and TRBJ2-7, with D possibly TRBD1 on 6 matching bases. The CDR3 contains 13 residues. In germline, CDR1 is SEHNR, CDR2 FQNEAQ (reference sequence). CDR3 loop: CASRSTDSYEQYF. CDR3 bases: TGCGCCAGCAGATCGACGGACAGCTACGAGCAGTACTTC.

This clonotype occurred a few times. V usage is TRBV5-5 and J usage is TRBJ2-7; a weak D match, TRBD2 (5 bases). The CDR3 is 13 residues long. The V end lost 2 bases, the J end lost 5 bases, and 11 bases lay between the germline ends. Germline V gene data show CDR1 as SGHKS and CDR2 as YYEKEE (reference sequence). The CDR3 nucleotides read TGTGCCAGCAGCTTAGGGTCGCGGGACGAGCAGTACTTC. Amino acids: CASSLGSRDEQYF.

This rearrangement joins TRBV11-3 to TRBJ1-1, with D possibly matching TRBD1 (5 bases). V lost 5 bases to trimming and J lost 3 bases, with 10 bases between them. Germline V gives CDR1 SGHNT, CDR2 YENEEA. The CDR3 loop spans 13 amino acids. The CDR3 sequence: CASSDSTDTEAFF. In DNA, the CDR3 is TGTGCCAGCAGCGACAGTACGGACACTGAAGCTTTCTTT.

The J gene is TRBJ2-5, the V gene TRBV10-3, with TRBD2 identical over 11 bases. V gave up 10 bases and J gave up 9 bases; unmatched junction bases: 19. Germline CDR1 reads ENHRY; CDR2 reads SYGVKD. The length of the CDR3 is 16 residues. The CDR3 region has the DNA TGTGCCACCACAGGGGAAGGGACTAGCGGACGGGGGGCCCAGTACTTC. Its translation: CATTGEGTSGRGAQYF.

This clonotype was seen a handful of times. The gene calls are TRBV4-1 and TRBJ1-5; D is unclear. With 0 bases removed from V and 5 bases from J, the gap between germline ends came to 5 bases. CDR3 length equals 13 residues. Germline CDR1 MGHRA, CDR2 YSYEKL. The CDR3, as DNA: TGCGCCAGCAGCCAAGACCCTTATCAGCCCCAGCATTTT. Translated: CASSQDPYQPQHF.

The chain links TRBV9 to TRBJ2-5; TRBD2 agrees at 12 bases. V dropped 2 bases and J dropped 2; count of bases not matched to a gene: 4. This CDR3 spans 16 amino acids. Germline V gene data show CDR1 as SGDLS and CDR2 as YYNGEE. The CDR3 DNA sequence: TGTGCCAGCAGCGTGAACGGACTAGCGGGGCAAGAGACCCAGTACTTC. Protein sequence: CASSVNGLAGQETQYF.

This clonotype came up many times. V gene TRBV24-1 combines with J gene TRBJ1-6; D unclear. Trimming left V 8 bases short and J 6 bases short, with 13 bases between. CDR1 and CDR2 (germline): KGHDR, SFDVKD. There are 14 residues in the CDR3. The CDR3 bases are TGTGCCACCAACCTGACCGGGCCTAATTCACCCCTCCACTTT. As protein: CATNLTGPNSPLHF.